Below are 18 T cell receptor beta chains sequenced from a single sample in a study of blood T cell repertoires in COVID-19. The assay was immunoSEQ multiplex PCR, and TCRdb's table has in-frame clones only and misses some. Of 85,000 to 130,000 clones in the sample, 87% were seen once. Sequencing used peripheral blood. These receptors all come from a man in his fifties with acute or convalescent COVID-19.

The V gene is TRBV19, the J gene TRBJ2-7, with 13 bases that match TRBD2. Trimming took 4 bases from V and 5 from J; bases not matched to a gene: 5. This CDR3 comprises 15 residues. Germline V gives CDR1 LNHDA, CDR2 SQIVND (reference sequence). CDR3 in amino acids: CASSTGTSGTDEQYF. CDR3 DNA sequence: TGTGCCAGTAGTACCGGGACTAGCGGGACCGACGAGCAGTACTTC. The whole variable domain, filled in from reference TRBV19 and TRBJ2-7, reads DGGITQSPKYLFRKEGQNVTLSCEQNLNHDAMYWYRQDPGQGLRLIYYSQIVNDFQKGDIAEGYSVSREKKESFPLTVTSAQKNPTAFYLCASSTGTSGTDEQYFGPGTRLTVT.

This CDR3 reads CASSQQESTDTQYF. CDR3 bases: TGTGCCAGCTCACAACAGGAGAGCACAGATACGCAGTATTTT. The chain has TRBV18 and TRBJ2-3, with a possible D match to TRBD1 (5 bases). Trimming removed 4 bases at V and 0 bases at J, with 8 bases between. CDR3 length: 14 amino acids. Germline CDR1 is KGHSH and CDR2 is LQKENI.

This clone was counted once. The chain combines TRBV12-3 or TRBV12-4 with TRBJ1-2; a possible D gene is TRBD1 (5 bases). Trimming pared 1 base from V and 8 bases from J, leaving 11 bases between. The CDR3 length is 13 residues. The CDR3 bases are TGTGCCAGCAGTTTAGAGACAGTCGGCGGCTACACCTTC. Its translation: CASSLETVGGYTF.

The CDR3 DNA sequence: TGTGCCAGCAGCTTATCTTGGGCAGGGAAAGCCAAAAACATTCAGTACTTC. It encodes CASSLSWAGKAKNIQYF. This chain joins TRBV7-6 and TRBJ2-4; TRBD1 might be the D (5 bases). This CDR3 has 17 amino acids. V gave up 2 bases and J gave up 0 bases, with 14 bases separating them. Per germline, CDR1 SGHVS and CDR2 FNYEAQ.

V usage is TRBV19 and J usage is TRBJ2-7; 10 positions match TRBD1. This CDR3 is built from 15 residues. The V and J ends lost 5 bases and 3 bases, in that order; junction bases with no gene match: 7. Germline values: CDR1 LNHDA, CDR2 SQIVND (reference sequence). DNA of the CDR3: TGTGCCAGTAGTCCCCCGGGACAGGGGAACTACGAGCAGTACTTC. Translation gives CASSPPGQGNYEQYF.

The rearrangement uses TRBV11-3 and TRBJ2-3; 7 bases match TRBD2. The trim removed 0 bases at V and 5 bases at J, leaving 2 bases unmatched. Germline loops: CDR1 SGHNT, CDR2 YENEEA. CDR3 length equals 14 residues. The CDR3 region has the DNA TGTGCCAGCAGCTTAGAGTCGGGGGGAGATACGCAGTATTTT. Translation gives CASSLESGGDTQYF.

The J gene is TRBJ2-5, the V gene TRBV28; 7 bases are a match to TRBD2. The CDR3 runs 15 residues. CDR1 and CDR2 from the germline V gene are MDHEN and SYDVKM. Unmatched junction bases numbered 6, after V lost 3 bases and J lost 2 bases. The CDR3 DNA is TGTGCCAGCAGTTTGATAGGACTAGGGCAAGAGACCCAGTACTTC. It translates to CASSLIGLGQETQYF.

V is TRBV7-2 and J is TRBJ2-2; the D is unclear. Germline CDR1 is SGHTA and CDR2 is FQGNSA. V lost 2 bases and J 1 base, leaving 11 bases between the germline ends. This CDR3 is 16 amino acids long. The CDR3: CASSLLLQKNTGELFF. The CDR3 DNA sequence: TGTGCCAGCAGCTTACTTTTACAGAAGAACACCGGGGAGCTGTTTTTT. The full variable domain, in which reference TRBV7-2 and TRBJ2-2 provide the parts outside the CDR3, is GAGVSQSPSNKVTEKGKDVELRCDPISGHTALYWYRQSLGQGLEFLIYFQGNSAPDKSGLPSDRFSAERTGGSVSTLTIQRTQQEDSAVYLCASSLLLQKNTGELFFGEGSRLTVL.

This clone was counted ten times or more. The chain has TRBV11-2 and TRBJ2-6, with TRBD2 matching over 8 bases. The CDR3 totals 18 residues. Germline-derived CDR1 and CDR2 are SGHAT and FQNNGV. J lost 4 bases, V lost 4 bases, and 12 bases had no gene match. Here the CDR3 DNA reads TGTGCCAGCAGCTCCCTCTCCGGCGGGGGGTTCGGGGCCAACGTCCTGACTTTC. Translated, it gives CASSSLSGGGFGANVLTF.

This chain uses TRBV5-5 with TRBJ2-7; maybe TRBD2 (5 bases). With 2 bases removed from V and 3 bases from J, the gap between germline ends came to 12 bases. The CDR3 contains 14 residues. Germline V gene data show CDR1 as SGHKS and CDR2 as YYEKEE (reference sequence). The DNA for the CDR3 is TGTGCCAGCAGCTTCTCAGTTGGAGGCTACGAGCAGTACTTC. Encoded protein: CASSFSVGGYEQYF.

On this clone: This sample includes further DNA sequences coding for the same CDR3. The gene calls are TRBV28 and TRBJ2-3; 15 bases align to TRBD2. CDR1 is MDHEN and CDR2 is SYDVKM in the germline V gene. The CDR3 spans 17 residues. With 3 bases clipped from V and 3 bases from J, the junction kept 4 bases outside the gene matches. Here the CDR3 reads CASSFPGTSGRTDTQYF. CDR3 coding DNA: TGTGCCAGCAGTTTCCCCGGGACTAGCGGGAGGACAGATACGCAGTATTTT.

The chain links TRBV3-1 (or the pseudogene TRBV3-2) to TRBJ2-4; TRBD2 aligns across 12 bases. Germline CDR1 reads LGHDT; CDR2 reads YNNKEL (reference sequence). J gave up 12 bases and V 0 bases, and 15 bases lay outside the gene matches. CDR3 length: 18 amino acids. The CDR3 protein is CASSQEGTRSSGRAHQYF. CDR3 sequence (DNA): TGTGCCAGCAGCCAAGAAGGCACCCGATCTAGCGGGAGGGCCCATCAGTACTTC.

This sequence joins TRBV3-1 (or the pseudogene TRBV3-2) and TRBJ1-2; possibly TRBD1 for D (6 bases). V was trimmed by 4 bases and J by 6 bases, leaving 18 bases between them. This CDR3 spans 15 amino acids. The germline gives CDR1 LGHDT, CDR2 YNNKEL (reference sequence). In DNA form, the CDR3 reads TGTGCCAGCAGCCTTAATGGTAACAGGGCGAATGGCTACACCTTC. Residues: CASSLNGNRANGYTF.

The chain is built from TRBV10-1 and TRBJ2-3; tentative D call: TRBD1 (5 bases). The CDR3 loop spans 15 amino acids. V lost 0 bases to trimming and J lost 0 bases, with 7 bases between them. CDR1 WNHNN and CDR2 SYGVQD come from the germline V gene (reference sequence). The CDR3 reads CASSESTVSTDTQYF. CDR3 nucleotide sequence: TGCGCCAGCAGTGAGTCGACAGTTAGCACAGATACGCAGTATTTT.

This chain connects TRBV5-6 to TRBJ2-1, with a tentative D call TRBD2 (6 bases). Germline loops: CDR1 SGHDT, CDR2 YYEEEE. Trimming shortened V by 3 bases and J by 2 bases, and 15 bases separated the two germline ends. CDR3 length: 16 residues. CDR3 DNA sequence: TGTGCCAGCAGCTGGGGGATAGCGGCTGCCTACAATGAGCAGTTCTTC. It specifies CASSWGIAAAYNEQFF.

The chain recombines TRBV28 with TRBJ2-7; D unclear. The V end lost 6 bases, the J end lost 2 bases, and 17 bases lay between the germline ends. The CDR3 totals 15 residues. CDR1 and CDR2 (germline): MDHEN, SYDVKM. This CDR3 is CASSPPSVGAYEQYF. CDR3 in DNA: TGTGCCAGCAGCCCTCCATCCGTAGGAGCCTACGAGCAGTACTTC.

Regarding this clone: Within the sample, other DNA sequences also encode this same CDR3. The rearrangement links TRBV5-1 to TRBJ2-1, with no clear D. Per germline, CDR1 SGHRS and CDR2 YFSETQ. The V end was cut by 0 bases, the J end by 7 bases, with 5 bases between. The CDR3 is made up of 12 amino acids. CDR3 in amino acids: CASSLAGNEQFF. Written as DNA, the CDR3 is TGCGCCAGCAGCTTGGCCGGTAATGAGCAGTTCTTC.

V usage is TRBV13 and J usage is TRBJ2-7; perhaps TRBD1 as D (6 bases). Germline V gene sequence: CDR1 PRHDT, CDR2 FYEKMQ (reference sequence). This CDR3 spans 15 amino acids. V gave up 4 bases and J gave up 5 bases, with 18 bases separating them. The CDR3 loop is CASSSRTVGVNEQYF. As DNA, the CDR3 is TGTGCCAGCAGCTCACGGACAGTCGGAGTCAACGAGCAGTACTTC. Looking up the rest from reference TRBV13 and TRBJ2-7 gives the full variable domain: AAGVIQSPRHLIKEKRETATLKCYPIPRHDTVYWYQQGPGQDPQFLISFYEKMQSDKGSIPDRFSAQQFSDYHSELNMSSLELGDSALYFCASSSRTVGVNEQYFGPGTRLTVT.